The entry below describes one T cell receptor (beta chain). Antigen: not known. These data originate in a study of post-analysis software for immune sequencing data. Study-wide background: The cohort encompassed relapsing-remitting, secondary progressive and progressive-relapsing multiple sclerosis disease courses.

Germline V CDR1 and CDR2: SEHNR, FQNEAQ (reference sequence). CDR3 length: 11 residues. V gave up 5 bases and J gave up 7 bases, with 9 bases separating them. The library was made from cDNA and included unique molecular identifiers. TCRdb reprocessed the PCR reads with MiXCR, giving one entry per CDR3 protein. This repertoire shows about 190,000 distinct CDR3 sequences, over 25% found once; its top ten account for more than 3%. Study observations and caveats: For normalized Chao1 diversity, multiple sclerosis patients scored significantly lower than controls did. Samples sharing a preparation batch grouped tightly together when assessed by F measure. Patients showed TRBV5-6, TRBV5-1 and TRBV20-1 among roughly five TRBV segments more frequent than in controls.

The rearrangement joins TRBV7-9 to TRBJ2-7; D gene uncertain. Sequencing used blood. This sequence was found in a girl younger than 18 with multiple sclerosis. The CDR3 is CASSPTEEQYF. CDR3 in DNA: TGTGCCAGCAGCCCGACCGAGGAGCAGTACTTC.